The 12 T cell receptor beta chains in this list originate from one sample, sequenced in a study of PD-1 blockade in classical Hodgkin lymphoma. Each patient experienced a relapse that followed autologous stem cell transplantation, and brentuximab vedotin exposure varied. Assay used: immunoSEQ multiplex PCR; TCRdb lists only in-frame clones, some missing. The sample carries 20,000 to 30,000 clones, about four fifths recorded once. The sample in question was peripheral blood mononuclear cells (PBMCs), obtained before the second cycle of nivolumab. The receptors come from a human donor with classical Hodgkin lymphoma.

This rearrangement joins TRBV4-2 to TRBJ2-1, with 10 bases fitting TRBD1. V trimming: 3 bases; J trimming: 2 bases; junction bases outside the gene matches: 4. CDR1 and CDR2 (germline): LGHNA, YNFKEQ. The CDR3 is made up of 16 amino acids. CDR3 amino acids: CASSQSGQGTYNEQFF. The CDR3 nucleotides read TGTGCCAGCAGCCAGTCGGGACAGGGGACCTACAATGAGCAGTTCTTC.

This sequence joins TRBV9 and TRBJ2-7; TRBD1 matches at 11 bases. Trimming removed 4 bases from V and 2 bases from J; junction bases left unmatched: 5. Germline V gene sequence: CDR1 SGDLS, CDR2 YYNGEE. CDR3 length: 15 residues. The CDR3 reads CASSLGTGGPYEQYF. The CDR3 DNA follows: TGTGCCAGCAGCTTAGGGACAGGGGGGCCCTACGAGCAGTACTTC.

The chain carries TRBV19 and TRBJ2-1; D gene unclear. The CDR3 length is 14 residues. From germline, CDR1 is LNHDA and CDR2 SQIVND (reference sequence). Trimming removed 1 base from V and 4 bases from J, with 8 bases in between. The CDR3 region has the DNA TGTGCCAGTAGTATAGCCAGGCGGTACAATGAGCAGTTCTTC. Amino acids: CASSIARRYNEQFF.

This clone was recorded a few times. The chain carries TRBV12-5 and TRBJ1-1; no clear D gene. This CDR3 spans 12 amino acids. The V and J ends lost 2 bases and 4 bases respectively, with 5 bases between them. The germline V gene has CDR1 LGHNT and CDR2 FRNRAP. The CDR3 here is CASGLWATEAFF. The CDR3 coding sequence is TGTGCTAGTGGTTTGTGGGCCACTGAAGCTTTCTTT. The complete variable domain, with remaining parts taken from reference TRBV12-5 and TRBJ1-1, reads DARVTQTPRHKVTEMGQEVTMRCQPILGHNTVFWYRQTMMQGLELLAYFRNRAPLDDSGMPKDRFSAEMPDATLATLKIQPSEPRDSAVYFCASGLWATEAFFGQGTRLTVV.

V gene TRBV4-2 combines with J gene TRBJ2-3, with TRBD2 matching over 13 bases. This CDR3 has 19 amino acids. V gave up 3 bases and J gave up 2 bases; unmatched junction bases: 11. CDR1 LGHNA and CDR2 YNFKEQ come from the germline V gene. CDR3 in DNA: TGTGCCAGCAGCCAGAGGGCTGGTGGGACTAGCGGGGACACAGATACGCAGTATTTT. Translating it yields CASSQRAGGTSGDTDTQYF.

This clone was recorded only once. This rearrangement joins TRBV19 to TRBJ2-3; 13 bases line up with TRBD2. The length of the CDR3 is 16 residues. V dropped 5 bases and J dropped 3; count of bases not matched to a gene: 5. The germline gives CDR1 LNHDA, CDR2 SQIVND (reference sequence). The DNA for the CDR3 is TGTGCCAGTAGTCCTTGGACTAGCGGGGGAACAGATACGCAGTATTTT. Residues: CASSPWTSGGTDTQYF.

The chain carries TRBV4-2 and TRBJ2-5; either TRBD1 or TRBD2 may supply D (6 bases each). CDR1 and CDR2 from the germline V gene are LGHNA and YNFKEQ. V dropped 1 base and J dropped 5 bases, with 17 bases sitting between them. This CDR3 is built from 16 residues. CDR3 sequence: CASSQAPTGAGETQYF. The CDR3 coding sequence is TGTGCCAGCAGCCAAGCTCCAACGGGGGCCGGGGAGACCCAGTACTTC.

V and J are TRBV7-9 and TRBJ1-2; a weak D match, TRBD1 (5 bases). CDR1 and CDR2 from the germline V gene are SEHNR and FQNEAQ (reference sequence). CDR3 length: 13 residues. V was shortened by 1 base and J by 4 bases, with 7 bases between the two germline ends. CDR3 sequence reads: CASSLDRPYGYTF. CDR3 DNA: TGTGCCAGCAGCTTAGACAGGCCCTATGGCTACACCTTC.

The CDR3 DNA sequence: TGCGCCAGCAGCCACCTTGGGGACAGGAGCTCCTACAATGAGCAGTTCTTC. Translated: CASSHLGDRSSYNEQFF. The gene calls are TRBV4-3 and TRBJ2-1; 8 bases match TRBD1. The germline V gene encodes CDR1 LGHNA and CDR2 YSLEER. CDR3 length: 17 amino acids. V lost 3 bases, J lost 0 bases, and 7 bases stayed unmatched.

The chain employs TRBV7-9 and TRBJ1-4, with a weak D call TRBD1 (5 bases). Germline CDR1 and CDR2: SEHNR and FQNEAQ (reference sequence). Trimming shortened V by 5 bases and J by 6 bases, and 13 bases separated the two germline ends. This CDR3 is built from 14 residues. DNA for the CDR3: TGTGCCAGCAGCCCCAGGGCCGGTCATGAAAAACTGTTTTTT. Translating gives CASSPRAGHEKLFF.

This chain joins TRBV10-3 and TRBJ2-2; D gene ambiguous. V dropped 3 bases and J dropped 2 bases, with 1 base sitting between them. CDR1 and CDR2 (germline): ENHRY, SYGVKD. The CDR3 is 12 residues long. Written as DNA, the CDR3 is TGTGCCATCAGTGAAAACACCGGGGAGCTGTTTTTT. Translating it yields CAISENTGELFF.

This sequence joins TRBV5-1 and TRBJ1-2; D is uncertain. Germline assignment: CDR1 SGHRS and CDR2 YFSETQ. This CDR3 has 14 amino acids. V dropped 0 bases and J dropped 8 bases, with 14 bases sitting between them. The CDR3 protein is CASSLAVAGRGYTF. The CDR3 region has the DNA TGCGCCAGCAGCTTGGCCGTGGCCGGGAGGGGCTACACCTTC.